Sequencing of this TCR beta chain was carried out in a study of blood T cells in healthy people across ages. Ten or more counts support this clonotype. It was with a sample-barcoded 5' primer and a J-beta primer mix that a second PCR of roughly 7 to 12 cycles was run. TCRdb re-called the 5' RACE reads with MiXCR, one entry per CDR3 protein. Of 1.5 million or so distinct CDR3 sequences in the sample, 42% are singletons; the top ten hold 7.9%. V lost 2 bases and J 4 bases, leaving 17 bases between the germline ends. This CDR3 has 15 residues. CDR1 and CDR2 from the germline V gene are SQVTM and ANQGSEA.

The sequence derives from a woman aged 18 to 35 in good health. The rearrangement joins TRBV29-1 to TRBJ1-2; no clear D gene. Sequenced input: blood. The chain's CDR3 is CSVELGPLHGYGYTF. The DNA of the CDR3 is TGCAGCGTTGAATTAGGGCCACTGCATGGCTATGGCTACACCTTC.